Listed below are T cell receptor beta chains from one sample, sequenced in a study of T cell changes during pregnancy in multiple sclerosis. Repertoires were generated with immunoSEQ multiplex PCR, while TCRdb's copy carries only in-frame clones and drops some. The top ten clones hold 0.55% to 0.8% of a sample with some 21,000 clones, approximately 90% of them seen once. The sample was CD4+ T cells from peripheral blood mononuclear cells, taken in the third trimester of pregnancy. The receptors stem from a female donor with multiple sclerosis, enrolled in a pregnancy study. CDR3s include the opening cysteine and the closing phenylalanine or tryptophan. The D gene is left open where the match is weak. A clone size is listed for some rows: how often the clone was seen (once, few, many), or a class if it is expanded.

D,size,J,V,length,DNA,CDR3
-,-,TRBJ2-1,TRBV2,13,TGTGCCAGCATACCCCAGGTCGCCAATGAGCAGTTCTTC,CASIPQVANEQFF
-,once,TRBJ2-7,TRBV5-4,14,TGTGCCAGCAGTTATGGACTTCCCCCCGGCGAGCAGTACTTC,CASSYGLPPGEQYF
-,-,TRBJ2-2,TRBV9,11,TGTGCCAGCAGCCAGGCCGGGGAGCTGTTTTTT,CASSQAGELFF
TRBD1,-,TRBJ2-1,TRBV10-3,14,TGTGCCATCACCCCGACAGGGGCCTACAATGAGCAGTTCTTC,CAITPTGAYNEQFF
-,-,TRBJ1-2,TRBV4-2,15,TGTGCCAGCAGCCAAGAAAAGGAGACGAGGTATGGCTACACCTTC,CASSQEKETRYGYTF
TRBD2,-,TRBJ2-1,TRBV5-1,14,TGCGCCAGCAGATTAACGGGGGGGCAGAATGAGCAGTTCTTC,CASRLTGGQNEQFF
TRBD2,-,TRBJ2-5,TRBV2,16,TGTGCCAGCAGTGAATTGGCTAGCGGGAGACAAGAGACCCAGTACTTC,CASSELASGRQETQYF
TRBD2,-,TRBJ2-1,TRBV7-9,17,TGTGCCAGCAGCTTAGCGTTAGAAGCGGGGGGGGGTAATGAGCAGTTCTTC,CASSLALEAGGGNEQFF
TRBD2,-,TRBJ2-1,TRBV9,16,TGTGCCAGCAGCGCTTCTAGCGGGGGACCATACAATGAGCAGTTCTTC,CASSASSGGPYNEQFF
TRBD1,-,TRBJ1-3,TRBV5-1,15,TGCGCCAGCAGCTTGACAGGGGGATTTAGAAACACCATATATTTT,CASSLTGGFRNTIYF
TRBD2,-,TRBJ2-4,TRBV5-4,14,TGTGCCAGCAGCCTAGCGGGGGAAGGCAACATTCAGTACTTC,CASSLAGEGNIQYF
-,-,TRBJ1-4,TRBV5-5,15,TGTGCCAGCAGCTTGGCCGTTAGCGTAGGCGAAAAACTGTTTTTT,CASSLAVSVGEKLFF
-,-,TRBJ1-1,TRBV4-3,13,TGCGCCAGCAGCCAACAGGTTGGCACTGAAGCTTTCTTT,CASSQQVGTEAFF
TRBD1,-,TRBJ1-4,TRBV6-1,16,TGTGCCAGCAGTGAAGTGTCCGGGACAGGGCGAGAAAAACTGTTTTTT,CASSEVSGTGREKLFF
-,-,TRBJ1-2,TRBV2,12,TGTGCCAGCAGTAACAGCCTCTATGGCTACACCTTC,CASSNSLYGYTF
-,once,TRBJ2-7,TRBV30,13,TGTGCCTGGAAGGGGGTAGGGACCTACGAGCAGTACTTC,CAWKGVGTYEQYF
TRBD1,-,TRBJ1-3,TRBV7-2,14,TGTGCCAGCAGCCCGGACAGGGGGAGGAACACCATATATTTT,CASSPDRGRNTIYF
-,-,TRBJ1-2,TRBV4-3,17,TGCGCCAGCAGCCAAGGGGGCACTATTGGGTCTTGGGATGGCTACACCTTC,CASSQGGTIGSWDGYTF
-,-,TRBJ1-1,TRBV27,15,TGTGCCAGCAGTTTTAACAGGGTGATCGGAGAAGAAGCTTTCTTT,CASSFNRVIGEEAFF
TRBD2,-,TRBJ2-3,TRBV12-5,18,TGTGCTAGTGGTTCCACCAGGGACGGGACTAGTGGCACAGATACGCAGTATTTT,CASGSTRDGTSGTDTQYF
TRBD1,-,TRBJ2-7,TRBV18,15,TGTGCCAGCTCGCGATCGGGACAGCTTTCTGGGGAGCAGTACTTT,CASSRSGQLSGEQYF
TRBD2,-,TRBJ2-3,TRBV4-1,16,TGCGCCAGCAGCCGGGGGATAGCGGGGGGCACAGATACGCAGTATTTT,CASSRGIAGGTDTQYF
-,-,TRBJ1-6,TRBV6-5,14,TGTGCCAGCACCCCTTGGGACAAACGTTCACCCCTCCACTTT,CASTPWDKRSPLHF
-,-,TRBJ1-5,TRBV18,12,TGTGCCAGCTCACCTGCGGGAGAACTTTTGCATTTT,CASSPAGELLHF
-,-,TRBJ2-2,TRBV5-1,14,TGCGCCAGCAGCTTGGATCCTAACACCGGGGAGCTGTTTTTT,CASSLDPNTGELFF
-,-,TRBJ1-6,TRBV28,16,TGTGCCAGCAGTTTGGGGGCAGGGGCGGTAAATTCACCCCTCCACTTT,CASSLGAGAVNSPLHF
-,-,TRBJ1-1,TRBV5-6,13,TGTGCCAGCAGCTTGGGTTTCGACACTGAAGCTTTCTTT,CASSLGFDTEAFF
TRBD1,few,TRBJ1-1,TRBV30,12,TGTGCCGCGGACAGGGGAAACACTGAAGCTTTCTTT,CAADRGNTEAFF
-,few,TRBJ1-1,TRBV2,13,TGTGCCAGCAATCGTGCGGGGAACACTGAAGCTTTCTTT,CASNRAGNTEAFF